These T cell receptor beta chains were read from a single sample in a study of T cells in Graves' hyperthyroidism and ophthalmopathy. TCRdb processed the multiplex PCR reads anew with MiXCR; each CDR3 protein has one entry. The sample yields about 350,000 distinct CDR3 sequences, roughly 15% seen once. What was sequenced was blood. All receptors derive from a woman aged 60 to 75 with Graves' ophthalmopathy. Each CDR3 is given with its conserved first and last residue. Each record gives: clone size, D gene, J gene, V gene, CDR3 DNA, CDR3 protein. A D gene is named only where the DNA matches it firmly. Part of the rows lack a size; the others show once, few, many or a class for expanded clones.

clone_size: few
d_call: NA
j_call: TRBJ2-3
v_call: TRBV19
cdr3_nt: TGTGCCAGTAGTACCAAACAGGGTGCGGGGGATACGCAGTATTTT
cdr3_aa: CASSTKQGAGDTQYF

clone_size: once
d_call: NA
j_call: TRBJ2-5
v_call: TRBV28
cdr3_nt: TGTGCCAGCAGTCTCACCGGGACGGAGCAAGAGACCCAGTACTTC
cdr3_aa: CASSLTGTEQETQYF

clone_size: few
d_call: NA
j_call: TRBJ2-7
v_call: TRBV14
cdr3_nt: TGTGCCAGCAGCCAAGTACAGGGAGGGAGGGAGCAGTACTTC
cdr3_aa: CASSQVQGGREQYF

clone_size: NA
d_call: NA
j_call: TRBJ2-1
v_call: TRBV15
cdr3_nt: TGTGCCACCAGCAGAGATCTCTCGGGGGTCAATGAGCAGTTCTTC
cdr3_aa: CATSRDLSGVNEQFF

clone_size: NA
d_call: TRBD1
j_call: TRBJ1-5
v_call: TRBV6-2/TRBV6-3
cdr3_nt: TGTGCCAGCAACTCACAGGGGCTAAGCAATCAGCCCCAGCATTTT
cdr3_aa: CASNSQGLSNQPQHF

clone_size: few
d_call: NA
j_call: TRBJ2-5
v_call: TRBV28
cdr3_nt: TGTGCCAGCAGATCACCCACAGGGAGTAGGTACTTC
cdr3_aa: CASRSPTGSRYF

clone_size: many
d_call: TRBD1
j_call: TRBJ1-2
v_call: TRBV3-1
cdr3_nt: TGTGCCAGCAGCCAAGATCCCTGGACAGGGACCTTTGGCTACACCTTC
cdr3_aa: CASSQDPWTGTFGYTF

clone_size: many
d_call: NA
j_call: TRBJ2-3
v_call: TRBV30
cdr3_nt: TGTGCCTGCCCGTGGGGGGCCAGCACAGATACGCAGTATTTT
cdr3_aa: CACPWGASTDTQYF

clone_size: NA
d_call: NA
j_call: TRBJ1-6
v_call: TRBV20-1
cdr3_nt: TGCAGTGCCGCCCCCAGGAAGGGCCCGTCCGATTCACCCCTCCACTTT
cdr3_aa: CSAAPRKGPSDSPLHF

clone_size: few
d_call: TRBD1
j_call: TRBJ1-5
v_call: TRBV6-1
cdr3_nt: TGTGCCAGCAGTGGCCTCCGGGACAGGGGTCCAAGGGTCAATCAGCCCCAGCATTTT
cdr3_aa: CASSGLRDRGPRVNQPQHF

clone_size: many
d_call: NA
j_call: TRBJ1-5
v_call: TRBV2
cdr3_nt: TGTGCCAGCAGATCGGAAGGGGCTCAGCCCCAGCATTTT
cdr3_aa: CASRSEGAQPQHF

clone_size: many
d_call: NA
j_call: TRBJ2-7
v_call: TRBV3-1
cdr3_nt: TGTGCCAGCAGCCAAGCCCCCAGCTCCTACGAGCAGTACTTC
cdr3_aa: CASSQAPSSYEQYF

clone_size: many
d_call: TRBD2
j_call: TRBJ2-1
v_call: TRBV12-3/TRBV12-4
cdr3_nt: TGTGCCAGCAGTTTGGGGACTAGCGGGCCCTACAATGAGCAGTTCTTC
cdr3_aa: CASSLGTSGPYNEQFF

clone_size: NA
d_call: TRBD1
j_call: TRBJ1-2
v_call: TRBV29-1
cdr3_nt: TGCAGCGTTGTCCCCGACAGGGGAAAGGGCTACACCTTC
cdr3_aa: CSVVPDRGKGYTF

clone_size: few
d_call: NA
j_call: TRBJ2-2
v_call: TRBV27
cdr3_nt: TGTGCCAGCAGTGCCAACTGGGTTACCGGGGAGCTGTTTTTT
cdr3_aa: CASSANWVTGELFF

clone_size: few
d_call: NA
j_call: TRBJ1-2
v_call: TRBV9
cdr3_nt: TGTGCCAGCAGCGTAGATGGGGGTTTTAACTATGGCTACACCTTC
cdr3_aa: CASSVDGGFNYGYTF

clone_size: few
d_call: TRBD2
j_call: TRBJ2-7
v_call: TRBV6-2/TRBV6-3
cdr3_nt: TGTGCCAGCCGTTGGCGGGAGGATTTCGAGCAGTACTTC
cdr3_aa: CASRWREDFEQYF

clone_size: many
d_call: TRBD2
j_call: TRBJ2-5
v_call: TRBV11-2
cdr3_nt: TGTGCCAGCGGGTCTAGCGGGATTAAAGAGACCCAGTACTTC
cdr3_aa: CASGSSGIKETQYF

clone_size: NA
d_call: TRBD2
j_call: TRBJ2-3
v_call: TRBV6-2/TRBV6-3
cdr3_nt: TGTGCCAGCAGTTACCCAGCGGGAGGGCAAGATACGCAGTATTTT
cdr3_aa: CASSYPAGGQDTQYF

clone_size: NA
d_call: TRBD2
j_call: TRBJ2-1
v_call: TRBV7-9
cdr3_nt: TGTGCCAGCAGTAACAGCCTTAGCGGGAGAAGGGACAATGAGCAGTTCTTC
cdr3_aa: CASSNSLSGRRDNEQFF

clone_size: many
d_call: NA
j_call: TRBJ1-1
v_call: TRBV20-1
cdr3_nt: TGCAGTGCTCCCGGGACGTCAACTGAAGCTTTCTTT
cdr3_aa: CSAPGTSTEAFF

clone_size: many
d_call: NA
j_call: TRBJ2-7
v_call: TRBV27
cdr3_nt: TGTGCCAGCAGTTTAGAGGGGAGAATCTACGAGCAGTACTTC
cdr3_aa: CASSLEGRIYEQYF

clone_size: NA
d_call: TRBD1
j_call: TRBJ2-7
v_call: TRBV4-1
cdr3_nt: TGCGCCAGCAGCCAAGTGGGGACAGACTCCTACGAGCAGTACTTC
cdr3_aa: CASSQVGTDSYEQYF

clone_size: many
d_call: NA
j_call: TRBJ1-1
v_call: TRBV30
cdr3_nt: TGTGCCTGGAGTGTTTGGGAGAACACTGAAGCTTTCTTT
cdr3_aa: CAWSVWENTEAFF

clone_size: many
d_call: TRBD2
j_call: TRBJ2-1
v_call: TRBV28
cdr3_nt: TGTGCCAGCAGTTTTCCCCTCACCGGGACTAGCGGGGACAATGAGCAGTTCTTC
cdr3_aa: CASSFPLTGTSGDNEQFF

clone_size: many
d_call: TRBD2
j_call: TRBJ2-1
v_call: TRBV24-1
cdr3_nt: TGTGCCACCAGTCCCCGGGAGGGCCTCTCTATTGAGCAGTTCTTC
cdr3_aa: CATSPREGLSIEQFF

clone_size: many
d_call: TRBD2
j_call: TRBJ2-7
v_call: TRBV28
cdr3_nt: TGTGCCAGCAGTTTACGGGTAGCGGGAGAGGACGAGCAGTACTTC
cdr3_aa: CASSLRVAGEDEQYF

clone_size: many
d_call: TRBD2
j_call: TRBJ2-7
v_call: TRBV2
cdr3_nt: TGTGCCAGCCGTGCGCCACCGGGACTAGCGGGGGCCAGCGAGCAGTACTTC
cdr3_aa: CASRAPPGLAGASEQYF

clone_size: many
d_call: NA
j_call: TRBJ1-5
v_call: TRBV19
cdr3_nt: TGTGCCAGTAGTACCGAACGGGTGCGGGGCAATCAGCCCCAGCATTTT
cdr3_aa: CASSTERVRGNQPQHF

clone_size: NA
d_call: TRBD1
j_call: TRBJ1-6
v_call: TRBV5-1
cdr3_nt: TGCGCCAGCACCTCCGGGACAGGGGGCGGTTCACCCCTCCACTTT
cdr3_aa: CASTSGTGGGSPLHF

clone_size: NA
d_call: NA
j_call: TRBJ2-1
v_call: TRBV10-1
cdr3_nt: TGCGCCAGCAGTGAGCTTCCGGGAGCCACCAATGAGCAGTTCTTC
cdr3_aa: CASSELPGATNEQFF

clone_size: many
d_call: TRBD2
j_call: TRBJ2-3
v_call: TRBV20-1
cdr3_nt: TGCAGTGCTAGAGGGGGACTAGCGGGAGGATCAGATACGCAGTATTTT
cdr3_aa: CSARGGLAGGSDTQYF

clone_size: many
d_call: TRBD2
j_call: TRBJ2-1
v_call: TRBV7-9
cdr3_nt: TGTGCCAGCAGGGCCGGGACTAGCGGGATCTCTGAGCAGTTCTTC
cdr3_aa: CASRAGTSGISEQFF

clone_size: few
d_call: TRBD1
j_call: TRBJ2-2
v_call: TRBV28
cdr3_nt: TGTGCCAGCATGGACAGGGTCGGCGGGGAGCTGTTTTTT
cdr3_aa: CASMDRVGGELFF